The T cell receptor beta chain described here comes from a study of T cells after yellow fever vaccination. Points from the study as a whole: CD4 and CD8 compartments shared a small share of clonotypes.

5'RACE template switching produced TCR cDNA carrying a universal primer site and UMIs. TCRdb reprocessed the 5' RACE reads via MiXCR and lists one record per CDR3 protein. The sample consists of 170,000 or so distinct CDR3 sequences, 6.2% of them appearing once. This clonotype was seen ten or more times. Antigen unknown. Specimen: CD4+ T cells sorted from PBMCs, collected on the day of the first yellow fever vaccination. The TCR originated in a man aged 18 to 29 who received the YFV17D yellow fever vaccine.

CDR3 region: CASSPDREETQYF. The CDR3 region has the DNA TGTGCCAGCAGTCCAGACAGGGAAGAGACCCAGTACTTC. The chain recombines TRBV18 with TRBJ2-5; 7 bases map to TRBD1. V was clipped by 8 bases and J by 3 bases; unmatched bases: 6. This CDR3 has 13 amino acids. The germline gives CDR1 KGHSH, CDR2 LQKENI.